This T cell receptor beta chain was documented in a study of blood T cells in healthy people across ages. For the study at large: When template switching was applied, about one barcoded beta molecule was captured per two T cells.

This clonotype came up once. Its antigen is unknown. With a J-beta primer mix and a sample-barcoded 5' primer, a second PCR ran about 6 to 11 cycles. One entry per CDR3 protein, called by TCRdb with MiXCR from the 5' RACE reads. This table has 1.2 million to 1.5 million distinct CDR3 sequences, 45% to 70% appearing once. Germline lookup yields CDR1 MNHNS and CDR2 SASEGT. The CDR3 loop spans 14 amino acids. V was cut by 0 bases and J by 6 bases, with 8 bases left in between. General observations from the study: In older individuals, TCR beta diversity per million T cells was lower, falling roughly linearly with age. Naive CD4+ cell counts and diversity both ran higher in long-lived than in aged donors. From one million sequenced T cells, diversity estimates were lower bounds.

The sequence derives from a man aged 18 to 30 in good health. Input material: blood. This chain connects TRBV6-1 to TRBJ2-2; D gene ambiguous. The CDR3 spells CASSEALEPGELFF. The CDR3 bases are TGTGCCAGCAGTGAAGCGCTGGAGCCCGGGGAGCTGTTTTTT.